This TCR beta chain stems from a study of blood T cell repertoires in COVID-19. Across the whole study: Acute-phase and convalescent COVID-19 samples originated in the United States, Italy and Spain. The cDNA or gDNA used as material had been derived from T cells, B-cell-depleted T cells, or PBMCs.

The CDR3 extends over 16 amino acids. V lost 1 base and J lost 0, with 10 bases in between. The germline V gene has CDR1 MDHEN and CDR2 SYDVKM. As handled by the study authors: Nucleated cell number was recorded as an estimate derived from reference gene primer amplification. Profiling relied on immunoSEQ multiplex PCR, and the TCRdb table lists in-frame clones only, not all of them. V and J calls and clone size are those listed in that table; D and trimming were worked out from the DNA. The sample shows roughly 100,000 clones, approximately 84% of them seen only once. This TCR was recovered from a human donor in a cohort sampled during active COVID-19. The rearrangement uses TRBV28 and TRBJ1-3; unclear D gene. Specimen: peripheral blood. The CDR3 DNA reads as TGTGCCAGCAGTTTATTTGGGCTCGCCTCTGGAAACACCATATATTTT. It specifies CASSLFGLASGNTIYF.